The rows below give T cell receptor beta chains drawn from one sample of a study of blood T cell repertoires in COVID-19. Generated by immunoSEQ multiplex PCR, the TCRdb table keeps only in-frame clones and is missing some. This table holds about 88,000 clones, roughly 90% found once. Specimen: peripheral blood. These receptors originate from a woman at least 80 years old with acute or convalescent COVID-19. The CDR3 runs from the conserved cysteine through the conserved F or W. A D gene is named only where the DNA matches it firmly. Clone size, where shown, is once, few, many, or a class for clones that have expanded.

>.|TRBV19|TRBD1|TRBJ1-4
CASSTRDRGFEKLFF
TGTGCCAGTAGTACCCGGGACAGGGGATTTGAAAAACTGTTTTTT
>.|TRBV2|.|TRBJ1-5
CASREIRGGGQPQHF
TGTGCCAGCAGAGAGATCAGGGGCGGGGGGCAGCCCCAGCATTTT
>.|TRBV30|.|TRBJ1-6
CAWSVLQGNSPLHF
TGTGCCTGGAGTGTACTCCAGGGTAATTCACCCCTCCACTTT
>.|TRBV7-2|.|TRBJ1-3
CASSSLPVNTIYF
TGTGCCAGCAGCTCCCTTCCTGTAAACACCATATATTTT
>.|TRBV18|.|TRBJ1-2
CASSPSEDGYTF
TGTGCCAGCTCACCCTCCGAGGATGGCTACACCTTC
>.|TRBV6-5|.|TRBJ1-2
CASSTGQGYGYTF
TGTGCCAGCAGCACCGGGCAGGGGTATGGCTACACCTTC
>.|TRBV28|TRBD1|TRBJ1-2
CASSSTGDGYTF
TGTGCCAGCAGTTCGACAGGGGATGGCTACACCTTC
>.|TRBV18|.|TRBJ1-1
CASSFDRMNTEAFF
TGTGCCAGCTCATTTGACAGAATGAACACTGAAGCTTTCTTT
>.|TRBV29-1|.|TRBJ1-1
CSTRQVLNTEAFF
TGCAGCACCCGACAGGTTCTGAACACTGAAGCTTTCTTT
>.|TRBV4-3|.|TRBJ1-1
CASSPIQGSVAFF
TGCGCCAGCAGCCCCATACAGGGAAGTGTCGCTTTCTTT
>.|TRBV2|.|TRBJ1-5
CASSVNGNQPQHF
TGTGCCAGCAGTGTTAACGGGAATCAGCCCCAGCATTTT
>.|TRBV9|TRBD1|TRBJ1-1
CASSVGTGTSSAEAFF
TGTGCCAGCAGCGTAGGGACAGGGACTAGCTCGGCTGAAGCTTTCTTT
>.|TRBV5-4|.|TRBJ2-1
CASSPEARSSYNEQFF
TGTGCCAGCAGCCCCGAGGCGCGTAGCTCCTACAATGAGCAGTTCTTC
>.|TRBV11-2|.|TRBJ2-5
CASSVTVLDPKETQYF
TGTGCCAGCAGCGTTACAGTACTCGATCCCAAAGAGACCCAGTACTTC
>.|TRBV5-1|.|TRBJ2-7
CASSLGGTYEQYF
TGCGCCAGCAGCTTGGGTGGCACCTACGAGCAGTACTTC
>.|TRBV6-5|TRBD2|TRBJ2-2
CASSYRAGGVTGELFF
TGTGCCAGCAGTTACAGAGCGGGGGGCGTCACCGGGGAGCTGTTTTTT
>.|TRBV7-6|TRBD1|TRBJ1-2
CASSLGDSSYGYTF
TGTGCCAGCAGCTTGGGGGACAGCTCCTATGGCTACACCTTC
>.|TRBV29-1|TRBD1|TRBJ2-3
CSVTGTGADTQYF
TGCAGCGTCACCGGGACAGGGGCAGATACGCAGTATTTT
>.|TRBV4-3|.|TRBJ2-3
CASSQDLTGTDTQYF
TGCGCCAGCAGCCAAGATTTGACAGGCACAGATACGCAGTATTTT
>.|TRBV28|TRBD1|TRBJ1-1
CASSLFPGGNTEAFF
TGTGCCAGCAGTTTATTTCCAGGGGGAAACACTGAAGCTTTCTTT
>.|TRBV3-1/TRBV3-2|TRBD1|TRBJ2-7
CASSQQGQGTYEQYF
TGTGCCAGCAGCCAACAGGGACAGGGAACCTACGAGCAGTACTTC
>.|TRBV7-2|.|TRBJ1-2
CASSPLAGLNYGYTF
TGTGCCAGCAGCCCCCTCGCAGGGCTGAACTATGGCTACACCTTC
>.|TRBV6-6|.|TRBJ2-4
CASTAPGEVKKNIQYF
TGTGCCAGCACCGCTCCGGGGGAAGTAAAGAAAAACATTCAGTACTTC
>.|TRBV6-5|TRBD1|TRBJ1-1
CASSGGWNTEAFF
TGTGCCAGCTCAGGGGGCTGGAACACTGAAGCTTTCTTT
>.|TRBV10-3|.|TRBJ1-6
CAISGRSKSSYNSPLHF
TGTGCCATCAGTGGGAGAAGCAAGAGCTCCTATAATTCACCCCTCCACTTT
>.|TRBV19|TRBD1|TRBJ1-5
CASSEQGDQPQHF
TGTGCCAGTAGCGAACAGGGGGATCAGCCCCAGCATTTT
>.|TRBV5-4|.|TRBJ2-7
CASSLDGRARPYEQYF
TGTGCCAGCAGCTTAGATGGGCGGGCTCGTCCCTACGAGCAGTACTTC
>once|TRBV7-9|.|TRBJ1-2
CASSLDVSGYTF
TGTGCCAGCAGCTTAGATGTCAGTGGCTACACCTTC
>.|TRBV10-3|TRBD2|TRBJ2-7
CAISESLAGGPSHEQYF
TGTGCCATCAGTGAGTCGTTAGCGGGAGGGCCTTCCCACGAGCAGTACTTC
>.|TRBV6-5|.|TRBJ1-3
CASSYTRTVGNTIYF
TGTGCCAGCAGTTACACGAGGACAGTTGGAAACACCATATATTTT
>.|TRBV6-5|TRBD2|TRBJ2-2
CASSRLASIAGELFF
TGTGCCAGCAGCCGACTAGCGTCAATAGCCGGGGAGCTGTTTTTT
>.|TRBV5-1|.|TRBJ1-2
CASSLIPGVDNYGYTF
TGCGCCAGCAGCTTGATCCCAGGGGTGGATAACTATGGCTACACCTTC
>.|TRBV5-5|TRBD2|TRBJ2-7
CASSPGGAYEQYF
TGTGCCAGCAGCCCGGGGGGGGCGTACGAGCAGTACTTC
>.|TRBV9|.|TRBJ1-6
CASPSPRQMSPLHF
TGTGCCAGCCCCTCCCCCCGACAGATGTCACCCCTCCACTTT
>.|TRBV5-4|TRBD1|TRBJ1-4
CASSMSPGQGASNEKLFF
TGTGCCAGCAGCATGTCACCGGGACAGGGGGCTTCTAATGAAAAACTGTTTTTT
>.|TRBV7-2|TRBD1|TRBJ1-2
CASSLGRDRGAYGYTF
TGTGCCAGCAGCTTAGGACGGGACAGGGGCGCCTATGGCTACACCTTC
>.|TRBV10-2|TRBD2|TRBJ2-3
CASGLVAGGLGTDTQYF
TGCGCCAGCGGTCTGGTAGCGGGAGGGCTTGGCACAGATACGCAGTATTTT
>.|TRBV7-3|.|TRBJ1-5
CASSRQPNQPQHF
TGTGCCAGCAGCCGACAGCCCAATCAGCCCCAGCATTTT
>once|TRBV4-2|.|TRBJ2-5
CASSQEIGRSQETQYF
TGTGCCAGCAGCCAAGAAATCGGCAGGTCCCAAGAGACCCAGTACTTC
>.|TRBV6-6|TRBD1|TRBJ1-5
CASSPGTGVSGHQPQHF
TGTGCCAGCAGTCCCGGGACAGGGGTATCGGGTCATCAGCCCCAGCATTTT
>.|TRBV27|TRBD1|TRBJ1-2
CASTGTGGIGGYTF
TGTGCCAGCACCGGGACAGGGGGGATTGGTGGCTACACCTTC
>.|TRBV7-2|TRBD1|TRBJ2-7
CASSFSGTGTYEQYF
TGTGCCAGCAGCTTCTCCGGGACAGGGACCTACGAGCAGTACTTC
>.|TRBV10-3|.|TRBJ1-6
CAISVGGGISSPLHF
TGTGCCATCAGTGTGGGGGGAGGAATCTCTTCACCCCTCCACTTT
>.|TRBV30|.|TRBJ1-3
CAWSVYMGRRNTIYF
TGTGCCTGGAGTGTTTACATGGGGCGCCGAAACACCATATATTTT
>.|TRBV15|.|TRBJ1-5
CATSRTRLSRESQPQHF
TGTGCCACCAGCAGAACCCGGCTGAGCCGGGAGAGCCAGCCCCAGCATTTT
>.|TRBV7-3|.|TRBJ1-1
CASSFLGGNTEAFF
TGTGCCAGCAGCTTTTTAGGGGGGAACACTGAAGCTTTCTTT
>.|TRBV7-9|TRBD1|TRBJ1-1
CASSFLGTGMNTEAFF
TGTGCCAGCAGCTTCCTCGGGACAGGGATGAACACTGAAGCTTTCTTT
>few|TRBV28|.|TRBJ1-2
CASSQLGGRGYTF
TGTGCCAGCAGCCAACTGGGGGGAAGGGGCTACACCTTC